What follows are 24 T cell receptor beta chains derived from one specimen sequenced in a study of cytomegalovirus exposure and HLA in healthy donors (dated by TCRdb to 2016 to 2017). Receptor libraries were prepared by the immunoSEQ multiplex PCR assay. For the multiplex PCR, a mixture combining 60 forward primers for TCR Vbeta segments and 13 reverse primers for TCR Jbeta segments was used. TCRdb took this table from immuneACCESS and kept in-frame rearrangements with V and J called. Such tables lack part of the clones; where checked against another copy, unresolved V genes explain under half of the gap, and the rest is unexplained. Counted in this sample were approximately 170,000 clones; under 80% of them appeared once. The ten largest clones represent 3% to 3.5% of the sample. Sequencing was carried out using PBMCs. The source is a female donor in good health and CMV-seronegative.

The chain recombines TRBV9 with TRBJ2-1; D ambiguous. The ends were cut back, 4 bases at V and 4 bases at J, with 9 bases in the middle. CDR1 is SGDLS, CDR2 YYNGEE, per germline. The CDR3 length is 13 residues. The CDR3 reads CASSQTPYNEQFF. The CDR3 coding sequence is TGTGCCAGCAGCCAGACACCTTACAATGAGCAGTTCTTC.

Only a few counts were recorded for this clone. The rearrangement uses TRBV28 and TRBJ2-2; the match to TRBD1 covers 8 bases. The CDR3 is 18 amino acids. J was trimmed by 4 bases and V by 5 bases; bases with no gene match: 15. Germline V lookup: CDR1 MDHEN, CDR2 SYDVKM. The CDR3 loop reads CASSPGRQGTLATGELFF. The CDR3 nucleotides read TGTGCCAGCAGTCCTGGACGACAGGGGACCCTAGCCACCGGGGAGCTGTTTTTT. The whole variable domain, remainder taken from reference TRBV28 and TRBJ2-2, is DVKVTQSSRYLVKRTGEKVFLECVQDMDHENMFWYRQDPGLGLRLIYFSYDVKMKEKGDIPEGYSVSREKKERFSLILESASTNQTSMYLCASSPGRQGTLATGELFFGEGSRLTVL.

This sequence joins TRBV28 and TRBJ2-4, with 8 bases fitting TRBD2. Trimming at V came to 6 bases and at J to 3 bases, leaving 7 bases not matched to a gene. This CDR3 region has 15 residues. Germline values: CDR1 MDHEN, CDR2 SYDVKM. CDR3 bases: TGTGCCAGCAGGATTAGCGGGATGGTCAAAAACATTCAGTACTTC. This sequence encodes CASRISGMVKNIQYF.

The chain carries TRBV4-3 and TRBJ2-7; TRBD1 might be the D (6 bases). There are 15 residues in the CDR3. The germline gives CDR1 LGHNA, CDR2 YSLEER. Trimming cost V 1 base and J 2 bases, with 12 bases left between them. The DNA for the CDR3 is TGCGCCAGCAGCCAAGGGACCGGGACACCCTACGAGCAGTACTTC. Protein product: CASSQGTGTPYEQYF.

The sample holds a few counts of this clone. This chain uses TRBV7-9 with TRBJ2-3; D is possibly TRBD2 (5 bases). CDR1 and CDR2 from the germline V gene are SEHNR and FQNEAQ (reference sequence). V lost 4 bases, J lost 2 bases, and 16 bases lay in between. The CDR3 has 16 residues. The CDR3: CASSSVAKRATDTQYF. The CDR3 bases are TGTGCCAGCAGCTCTGTAGCGAAAAGGGCCACAGATACGCAGTATTTT.

The chain couples TRBV7-3 to TRBJ2-1, with 8 bases lining up with TRBD2. V lost 3 bases, J lost 3 bases, and 4 bases stayed unmatched. The CDR3 totals 15 residues. Germline CDR1 SGHTA, CDR2 FQGTGA. CDR3 region: CASSFDGGVYNEQFF. The CDR3 nucleotides are TGTGCCAGCAGCTTTGACGGGGGGGTCTACAATGAGCAGTTCTTC.

The V and J genes are TRBV6-5 and TRBJ1-5, with 10 nucleotides matching TRBD1. The CDR3 is made up of 15 amino acids. Unmatched junction bases numbered 3, after V lost 5 bases and J lost 2 bases. CDR1 is MNHEY and CDR2 is SVGAGI in the germline V gene. The CDR3, as DNA: TGTGCCAGCAGTCCGACAGGGGGCCGCAATCAGCCCCAGCATTTT. Amino acids: CASSPTGGRNQPQHF.

This chain joins TRBV7-9 and TRBJ2-1; D perhaps matches TRBD1 (5 bases). The V and J ends lost 3 bases and 6 bases respectively, with 15 bases between them. This CDR3 has 15 residues. Germline-derived CDR1 and CDR2 are SEHNR and FQNEAQ (reference sequence). This CDR3 reads CASSFFIGQRNEQFF. CDR3 in DNA: TGTGCCAGCAGCTTTTTCATTGGACAACGCAATGAGCAGTTCTTC.

V is TRBV19 and J is TRBJ1-1, with 9 bases aligning to TRBD1. CDR3 length: 16 amino acids. Trimming at V came to 3 bases and at J to 3 bases, leaving 8 bases not matched to a gene. The germline V gene has CDR1 LNHDA and CDR2 SQIVND (reference sequence). The CDR3 sequence is CASSIRGTGRDTEAFF. The DNA for the CDR3 is TGTGCCAGTAGTATTAGGGGGACAGGGCGCGACACTGAAGCTTTCTTT. The whole variable domain, filled in from reference TRBV19 and TRBJ1-1, reads DGGITQSPKYLFRKEGQNVTLSCEQNLNHDAMYWYRQDPGQGLRLIYYSQIVNDFQKGDIAEGYSVSREKKESFPLTVTSAQKNPTAFYLCASSIRGTGRDTEAFFGQGTRLTVV.

In nucleotides, the CDR3 is TGTGCCAGCAGCTTCCCCGGGACAAACATGAACACTGAAGCTTTCTTT. Encoded protein: CASSFPGTNMNTEAFF. This sequence joins TRBV7-9 and TRBJ1-1; perhaps TRBD1 as D (6 bases). Per the germline V gene, CDR1 is SEHNR and CDR2 is FQNEAQ (reference sequence). This CDR3 region has 16 residues. Trimming left V 3 bases short and J 0 bases short, with 14 bases between. The full variable domain, its missing parts supplied by reference TRBV7-9 and TRBJ1-1, is DTGVSQNPRHKITKRGQNVTFRCDPISEHNRLYWYRQTLGQGPEFLTYFQNEAQLEKSRLLSDRFSAERPKGSFSTLEIQRTEQGDSAMYLCASSFPGTNMNTEAFFGQGTRLTVV.

CDR3 DNA sequence: TGTGCCAGCCAATTTGGACAGCTAAACACTGAAGCTTTCTTT. Translating gives CASQFGQLNTEAFF. The chain recombines TRBV19 with TRBJ1-1, with D maybe TRBD1 (6 bases). CDR3 length: 14 amino acids. The V gene's germline CDR1 is LNHDA and CDR2 SQIVND (reference sequence). V lost 9 bases and J 2 bases, leaving 16 bases between the germline ends.

The rearrangement uses TRBV28 and TRBJ2-1; 7 bases line up with TRBD1. CDR3 length: 16 amino acids. With V trimmed by 5 bases and J by 7 bases, 14 bases remained unmatched. Germline CDR1 and CDR2: MDHEN and SYDVKM. The CDR3 bases are TGTGCCAGCAGTATCGACAGGGTCAGGATAGGAAATGAGCAGTTCTTC. This gives the protein CASSIDRVRIGNEQFF.

This clone has more than one count but fewer than ten. The V and J genes are TRBV7-8 and TRBJ1-5, with D perhaps TRBD1 (5 bases). Germline V gene lookup returns CDR1 SGHVS and CDR2 FQNEAQ. Trimming pared 2 bases from V and 2 bases from J, leaving 19 bases between. There are 18 residues in the CDR3. CDR3 amino acids: CASSLLGDVGRGNQPQHF. DNA for the CDR3: TGTGCCAGCAGCTTACTAGGGGATGTCGGAAGGGGCAATCAGCCCCAGCATTTT.

V is TRBV10-3 and J is TRBJ1-1, with 12 bases identical to TRBD1. Trimming took 10 bases from V and 3 from J; bases not matched to a gene: 12. CDR3 length equals 16 residues. Germline values: CDR1 ENHRY, CDR2 SYGVKD. CDR3 sequence (DNA): TGTGCCAAGCCCCCGGGACAGGGGGCGCGAGACACTGAAGCTTTCTTT. Translating it yields CAKPPGQGARDTEAFF.

The rearrangement joins TRBV2 to TRBJ1-6; 10 bases fit TRBD1. Trimming removed 8 bases from V and 9 bases from J; junction bases left unmatched: 4. Germline CDR1 SNHLY, CDR2 FYNNEI. This CDR3 has 13 residues. The CDR3 bases are TGTGCCAGCGGGGACAGGGGAGTTTCACCCCTCCACTTT. Translating it yields CASGDRGVSPLHF.

The rearrangement uses TRBV7-2 and TRBJ1-6, with D maybe TRBD1 (6 bases). Trimming stripped 0 bases from V and 1 base from J, with 10 bases between. Germline V CDR1 and CDR2: SGHTA, FQGNSA. The CDR3 consists of 17 residues. The CDR3 region has the DNA TGTGCCAGCAGCTTAGCTTCGGACAGATCCTATAATTCACCCCTCCACTTT. This translates into CASSLASDRSYNSPLHF.

The chain has TRBV4-3 and TRBJ2-2; no clear D gene. Per the germline V gene, CDR1 is LGHNA and CDR2 is YSLEER. The CDR3 runs 14 residues. Between the trimmed V and J ends, which lost 4 bases and 5 bases, there was a span of 11 bases. The CDR3 DNA reads TGCGCCAGCAGCCCCTCCGGTTTGACCGGGGAGCTGTTTTTT. This encodes CASSPSGLTGELFF.

The J gene is TRBJ1-1, the V gene TRBV2; 7 nucleotides agree with TRBD1. CDR3 length: 17 residues. Germline V lookup: CDR1 SNHLY, CDR2 FYNNEI. Germline trimming cut 6 bases from V and 2 bases from J; bases unmatched to any gene: 15. The CDR3: CASSAGTALLGNTEAFF. For the CDR3, the DNA is TGTGCCAGCAGCGCAGGGACAGCCCTTTTGGGTAACACTGAAGCTTTCTTT.

This sequence joins TRBV7-3 and TRBJ2-5; D is possibly TRBD2 (5 bases). The length of the CDR3 is 15 residues. The germline gives CDR1 SGHTA, CDR2 FQGTGA. V gave up 0 bases and J gave up 5 bases, with 13 bases separating them. The CDR3 protein is CASSLTAGVVETQYF. DNA for the CDR3: TGTGCCAGCAGCTTAACGGCGGGTGTGGTGGAGACCCAGTACTTC.

The chain has TRBV28 and TRBJ2-7; possibly TRBD2 for D (6 bases). The CDR3 runs to 14 residues. Germline lookup yields CDR1 MDHEN and CDR2 SYDVKM. V lost 11 bases and J lost 4, with 21 bases in between. The CDR3 protein is CALRRSGDKYEQYF. The CDR3 DNA reads TGTGCCCTCAGACGATCGGGGGATAAATACGAGCAGTACTTC.

The chain carries TRBV19 and TRBJ1-5; D gene unclear. The V end lost 1 base, the J end lost 7 bases, and 11 bases lay between the germline ends. The CDR3 sequence is 14 residues long. Germline values: CDR1 LNHDA, CDR2 SQIVND (reference sequence). CDR3: CASSIGRGNQPQHF. Here the CDR3 DNA reads TGTGCCAGTAGTATAGGGCGAGGGAACCAGCCCCAGCATTTT. The whole variable domain, remainder taken from reference TRBV19 and TRBJ1-5, is DGGITQSPKYLFRKEGQNVTLSCEQNLNHDAMYWYRQDPGQGLRLIYYSQIVNDFQKGDIAEGYSVSREKKESFPLTVTSAQKNPTAFYLCASSIGRGNQPQHFGDGTRLSIL.

This clone has a single count. The rearrangement uses TRBV6-6 and TRBJ1-1; no reliable D call. Germline-derived CDR1 and CDR2 are MNHNY and SVGAGI (reference sequence). CDR3 length: 14 residues. Trimming removed 1 base from V and 3 bases from J, with 9 bases in between. The CDR3 region has the DNA TGTGCCAGCAGTTACTACTCCGGTGACACTGAAGCTTTCTTT. Translating gives CASSYYSGDTEAFF.

The chain couples TRBV9 to TRBJ1-2; 11 bases align to TRBD1. With 0 bases clipped from V and 4 bases from J, the junction kept 8 bases outside the gene matches. Germline CDR1 SGDLS, CDR2 YYNGEE. The CDR3 has 17 amino acids. The CDR3 DNA sequence: TGTGCCAGCAGCGTAGACCTCGGGACAGGGGGGGGCTATGGCTACACCTTC. Translating it yields CASSVDLGTGGGYGYTF.

The chain combines TRBV25-1 with TRBJ2-2; perhaps TRBD2 as D (7 bases). V was cut by 4 bases and J by 2 bases, with 20 bases left in between. The CDR3 runs 18 residues. Germline V gene lookup returns CDR1 MGHDK and CDR2 SYGVNS. The CDR3 DNA reads TGTGCCAGCAGTGCCCGATGGGGGCTAGCGGAAAACACCGGGGAGCTGTTTTTT. It codes for CASSARWGLAENTGELFF. Together with reference TRBV25-1 and TRBJ2-2, the CDR3 gives the full variable domain: EADIYQTPRYLVIGTGKKITLECSQTMGHDKMYWYQQDPGMELHLIHYSYGVNSTEKGDLSSESTVSRIRTEHFPLTLESARPSHTSQYLCASSARWGLAENTGELFFGEGSRLTVL.